This T cell receptor beta chain emerged from a study of PD-L1 blockade in urothelial cancer. About the study: Blood was analyzed 3 weeks (second dose) and 6 weeks after treatment start. Researchers found blood samples held a median of roughly 140,000 T cells.

Time point specified: pretreatment peripheral blood. Sequenced by immunoSEQ multiplex PCR; TCRdb stores in-frame clones only, minus some. The repertoire consists of about 95,000 clones, with 87% occurring once and the leading ten covering about 2%. The receptor was derived from a man in his sixties with urothelial cancer. This specimen consisted of PBMCs, obtained around atezolizumab (anti-PD-L1) treatment.

The DNA of the CDR3 is TGCGCCAGCAGCCCCGGACAGGTCACAACTAATGAAAAACTGTTTTTT. Protein sequence: CASSPGQVTTNEKLFF. The chain carries TRBV5-1 and TRBJ1-4, with TRBD1 identical over 7 bases. J lost 0 bases, V lost 4 bases, and 6 bases had no gene match. Germline V lookup: CDR1 SGHRS, CDR2 YFSETQ. CDR3 length: 16 amino acids.